The count of the clone carrying this T cell receptor beta chain is one. The antigen is not known. TCRdb keeps only in-frame clones here, not all; method: immunoSEQ multiplex PCR. Here the sample spans roughly 45,000 clones, around 87% being singletons. These data belong to a study of OX40 agonist ivuxolimab in advanced cancers. Blood was sampled at baseline, cycle 4 day 1, and cycle 7 day 1. CDR1 MNHNY and CDR2 SVGAGI come from the germline V gene (reference sequence). Trimming left V 0 bases short and J 5 bases short, with 14 bases between. The CDR3 covers 16 residues. The study's findings and limits: Part of the nonresponder group also had normalized T-cell clonal expansion that was low. Partial responders receiving 0.1-3.0 mg/kg showed among the lowest clonal expansion.

The chain recombines TRBV6-6 with TRBJ2-1; a possible D gene is TRBD1 (6 bases). The sequence was obtained from an adult with an advanced solid tumor such as melanoma, head and neck, liver or kidney cancer. This specimen consisted of CD4+ or CD8+ T cells sorted from blood, obtained in a trial of the OX40 agonist ivuxolimab. The CDR3 spells CASSYSGRGRDNEQFF. The CDR3 DNA sequence: TGTGCCAGCAGTTACTCTGGCAGGGGAAGGGACAATGAGCAGTTCTTC.